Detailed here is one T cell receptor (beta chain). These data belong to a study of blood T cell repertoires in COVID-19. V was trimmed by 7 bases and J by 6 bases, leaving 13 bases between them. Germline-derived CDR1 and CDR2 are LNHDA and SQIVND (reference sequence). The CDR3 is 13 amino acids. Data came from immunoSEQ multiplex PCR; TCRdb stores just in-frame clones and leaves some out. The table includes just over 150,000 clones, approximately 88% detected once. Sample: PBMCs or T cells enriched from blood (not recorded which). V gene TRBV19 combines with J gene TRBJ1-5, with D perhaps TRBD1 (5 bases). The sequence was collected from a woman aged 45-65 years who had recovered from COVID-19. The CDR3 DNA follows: TGTGCCAGTACCGCCGGGGGAACTCAGCCCCAGCATTTT. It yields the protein CASTAGGTQPQHF.